A single sample is the source of the 16 T cell receptor beta chains below, sequenced in a study of cytomegalovirus exposure and HLA in healthy donors. Sequenced by immunoSEQ multiplex PCR; TCRdb stores in-frame clones only, minus some. The sample holds 60,000 to 85,000 clones; over 90% are singletons and the top ten take roughly 4.7%. What was sequenced was PBMCs. These receptors were collected from a woman aged 18-30 years in good health and CMV-seropositive.

The chain has TRBV9 and TRBJ1-1; D gene unclear. From germline, CDR1 is SGDLS and CDR2 YYNGEE. V was clipped by 0 bases and J by 4 bases, with 16 bases between them. The CDR3 contains 16 residues. The CDR3 protein is CASSVASGKGSTEAFF. The CDR3 coding sequence is TGTGCCAGCAGCGTAGCTTCCGGAAAAGGGAGCACTGAAGCTTTCTTT.

The chain carries TRBV11-3 and TRBJ2-1; TRBD2 matches 11 bases. The CDR3 runs to 16 residues. Trimming took 5 bases from V and 5 from J; bases not matched to a gene: 8. Germline V gene lookup returns CDR1 SGHNT and CDR2 YENEEA. The CDR3 DNA is TGTGCCAGCAGCGGTCATAGCGGGAGGGGGGACAATGAGCAGTTCTTC. Translated: CASSGHSGRGDNEQFF.

This sequence joins TRBV4-3 and TRBJ2-7; 9 bases are shared with TRBD2. The V segment lost 4 bases and the J segment 5 bases; nucleotides outside the gene matches: 9. Germline CDR1 is LGHNA and CDR2 is YSLEER. The CDR3 is 15 residues long. CDR3: CASSLTGTSKDEQYF. Here the CDR3 DNA reads TGCGCCAGCAGCCTAACCGGGACTAGCAAAGACGAGCAGTACTTC.

The CDR3 here is CASSELRPSLLGACQPQHF. The CDR3 bases are TGCGCCAGCAGTGAGCTACGACCCAGCCTTTTAGGGGCTTGTCAGCCCCAGCATTTT. The chain couples TRBV10-1 to TRBJ1-5; tentative D call: TRBD1 (5 bases). Germline CDR1 reads WNHNN; CDR2 reads SYGVQD (reference sequence). CDR3 length equals 19 residues. Trimming left V 2 bases short and J 6 bases short, with 26 bases between.

This chain links TRBV28 with TRBJ1-4; TRBD1 aligns across 7 bases. The length of the CDR3 is 14 residues. J was trimmed by 8 bases and V by 10 bases; bases with no gene match: 13. The V gene's germline CDR1 is MDHEN and CDR2 SYDVKM. CDR3: CATRAQGNGEKLFF. The CDR3 nucleotides are TGTGCCACCAGAGCACAGGGGAATGGAGAAAAACTGTTTTTT.

J is TRBJ2-1 and V is TRBV4-1; D remains unclear. The CDR3 runs to 15 residues. CDR1 and CDR2 from the germline V gene are MGHRA and YSYEKL. The V gene lost 4 bases and the J gene lost 7 bases, with 17 bases spanning the gap. CDR3: CASSPSWAFRNEQFF. The CDR3 DNA reads as TGCGCCAGCAGCCCTTCCTGGGCCTTTAGGAATGAGCAGTTCTTC.

The J gene is TRBJ2-7, the V gene TRBV9; 10 positions agree with TRBD2. Per the germline V gene, CDR1 is SGDLS and CDR2 is YYNGEE. The CDR3 runs 16 residues. The junction had 7 bases not matched to a gene; V was cut back by 0 bases and J by 4 bases. The CDR3 here is CASSVDLLAGDYEQYF. The CDR3 DNA reads TGTGCCAGCAGCGTAGATTTGCTAGCGGGAGATTACGAGCAGTACTTC.

This rearrangement joins TRBV19 to TRBJ1-5; tentatively, D is TRBD1 (5 bases). This CDR3 has 15 amino acids. V was trimmed by 1 base and J by 1 base, leaving 8 bases between them. Looked up from germline, CDR1 is LNHDA and CDR2 is SQIVND (reference sequence). CDR3 in amino acids: CASSIGGVSNQPQHF. The CDR3 DNA reads TGTGCCAGTAGTATAGGGGGCGTGAGCAATCAGCCCCAGCATTTT.

V usage is TRBV9 and J usage is TRBJ2-1; tentatively, D is TRBD2 (5 bases). V dropped 0 bases and J dropped 9 bases, with 10 bases sitting between them. CDR1 SGDLS and CDR2 YYNGEE come from the germline V gene. The CDR3 runs 13 residues. For the CDR3, the DNA is TGTGCCAGCAGCGTAGGAGGGTACGGTGAGCAGTTCTTC. Its translation: CASSVGGYGEQFF. Full variable domain (rest looked up from reference TRBV9 and TRBJ2-1): DSGVTQTPKHLITATGQRVTLRCSPRSGDLSVYWYQQSLDQGLQFLIQYYNGEERAKGNILERFSAQQFPDLHSELNLSSLELGDSALYFCASSVGGYGEQFFGPGTRLTVL.

The J gene is TRBJ2-2, the V gene TRBV2, with D possibly TRBD1 on 6 matching bases. Germline lookup yields CDR1 SNHLY and CDR2 FYNNEI. V was clipped by 4 bases and J by 4 bases, with 13 bases between them. This CDR3 comprises 15 residues. CDR3 sequence (DNA): TGTGCCAGCAGTGCAACAGGGTCGGTCACCGGGGAGCTGTTTTTT. Translation: CASSATGSVTGELFF.

The chain uses TRBV5-1 and TRBJ2-4; maybe TRBD1 (6 bases). Germline V CDR1 and CDR2: SGHRS, YFSETQ. Deletions cut 2 bases from V and 5 bases from J, with 8 bases between. The length of the CDR3 is 13 residues. The CDR3 protein is CASSLGGQNIQYF. The CDR3 nucleotides are TGCGCCAGCAGCTTAGGGGGTCAAAACATTCAGTACTTC.

This sequence joins TRBV27 and TRBJ2-1; 12 nucleotides match TRBD2. V was pared by 3 bases and J by 7 bases, with 4 bases of the junction left unmatched. The CDR3 spans 15 residues. Germline V gene sequence: CDR1 MNHEY, CDR2 SMNVEV (reference sequence). CDR3 protein: CASSLRLAGVNEQFF. The CDR3 coding sequence is TGTGCCAGCAGTTTGAGACTAGCGGGAGTGAATGAGCAGTTCTTC.

The chain has TRBV6-1 and TRBJ1-2, with 8 bases fitting TRBD1. The V gene's germline CDR1 is MNHNS and CDR2 SASEGT. This CDR3 region has 16 residues. The trim removed 2 bases at V and 8 bases at J, leaving 13 bases unmatched. The CDR3 sequence is CASSESRTGFLWGYTF. The CDR3 coding sequence is TGTGCCAGCAGTGAAAGTAGGACAGGGTTCTTGTGGGGCTACACCTTC.

The V call is TRBV9, the J call TRBJ2-5; D possibly corresponds to TRBD1 (6 bases). CDR3 length equals 15 residues. The V end lost 3 bases, the J end lost 5 bases, and 17 bases lay between the germline ends. The germline CDR1 and CDR2 sequences are SGDLS and YYNGEE. The CDR3 sequence: CASSEMGAPLETQYF. The CDR3 coding sequence is TGTGCCAGCAGCGAAATGGGGGCCCCGTTGGAGACCCAGTACTTC.

J is TRBJ2-1 and V is TRBV19; D is uncertain. The CDR3 is 13 residues long. Germline lookup yields CDR1 LNHDA and CDR2 SQIVND (reference sequence). V lost 8 bases and J 2 bases, leaving 10 bases between the germline ends. The CDR3 loop is CASRSQPYNEQFF. DNA for the CDR3: TGTGCCAGTCGGAGTCAACCCTACAATGAGCAGTTCTTC.

Only one count was recorded for this clone. The chain employs TRBV11-2 and TRBJ2-7, with D tentatively TRBD1 (5 bases). The V gene's germline CDR1 is SGHAT and CDR2 FQNNGV. This CDR3 has 14 residues. Trimming took off 5 bases at V and 3 bases at J, with 14 bases between the two ends. The CDR3 loop is CASSPGPTGYEQYF. The CDR3 DNA reads TGTGCCAGCAGCCCAGGGCCTACTGGCTACGAGCAGTACTTC.